The 19 T cell receptor beta chains below all came from one sample that was sequenced in a study of breast tumors, draining lymph nodes, adjacent tissues. TCRdb reanalysed the multiplex PCR reads using MiXCR and keeps one entry per CDR3 protein. The profile covers 200,000 to 300,000 distinct CDR3 sequences, with roughly 30% appearing a single time and more than 0.85% taken by the ten largest. Samples came from axillary lymph nodes draining the breast cancer. The sequencing input was axillary lymph node tissue. Receptors originate from a female donor with breast cancer. Some clones in this sample may be carry-over from other donors' samples.

This clonotype has at least ten counts. The chain recombines TRBV4-1 with TRBJ2-7; TRBD1 aligns across 9 bases. J was trimmed by 1 base and V by 4 bases; bases with no gene match: 11. In germline, CDR1 is MGHRA, CDR2 YSYEKL. The CDR3 is made up of 17 amino acids. The CDR3 DNA reads as TGCGCCAGCAGCCTCGGTATGGACAGGGGAATATCCTACGAGCAGTACTTC. Translating it yields CASSLGMDRGISYEQYF.

The chain is built from TRBV19 and TRBJ2-4; 10 positions agree with TRBD1. CDR3 size: 12 residues. The germline V gene has CDR1 LNHDA and CDR2 SQIVND (reference sequence). With 6 bases clipped from V and 7 bases from J, the junction kept 0 bases outside the gene matches. In nucleotides, the CDR3 is TGTGCCAGTAGGGACAGGGGGAACATTCAGTACTTC. This sequence encodes CASRDRGNIQYF.

This clonotype has a single count. The conserved phenylalanine or tryptophan normally closing the CDR3 is absent here, so this likely arose from a read error. The chain combines TRBV19 with TRBJ1-1; possible D gene TRBD1, 5 bases. V gave up 7 bases and J gave up 0 bases, with 15 bases separating them. The CDR3 extends over 15 amino acids. Germline CDR1 LNHDA, CDR2 SQIVND (reference sequence). CDR3 nucleotide sequence: TGTGCCAGTATCCCCCCAGGACACTTGAACACTGAAGCTTTCTCT. Amino acids: CASIPPGHLNTEAFS.

This clonotype was observed many times. The rearrangement uses TRBV7-3 and TRBJ2-3; no clear D. V was pared by 6 bases and J by 6 bases, with 10 bases between. CDR1 and CDR2 (germline): SGHTA, FQGTGA. The CDR3 is 12 residues long. CDR3 amino acids: CASRNVRDTQYF. As DNA, the CDR3 is TGTGCCAGCAGGAACGTCCGGGATACGCAGTATTTT.

This clonotype was seen ten or more times. The chain links TRBV5-4 to TRBJ2-7; D unclear. V gave up 3 bases and J gave up 2 bases, with 9 bases separating them. Germline V gene lookup returns CDR1 SGHNT and CDR2 YYREEE (reference sequence). This CDR3 comprises 13 residues. The CDR3 nucleotides are TGTGCCAGCAGCTCCCCCCGAACCTACGAGCAGTACTTC. This encodes CASSSPRTYEQYF.

This clonotype was seen many times. V and J are TRBV4-3 and TRBJ2-1; a weak D match, TRBD2 (6 bases). CDR1 is LGHNA and CDR2 is YSLEER in the germline V gene. With 2 bases removed from V and 5 bases from J, the gap between germline ends came to 10 bases. This CDR3 comprises 14 residues. The CDR3, as DNA: TGCGCCAGCAGCCAATCGACTAGGAACAATGAGCAGTTCTTC. Protein sequence: CASSQSTRNNEQFF.

As for this clonotype: A read error is likely, as this CDR3 ends without the conserved phenylalanine or tryptophan. This rearrangement joins TRBV20-1 to TRBJ1-2; 7 positions agree with TRBD1. The V gene's germline CDR1 is DFQATT and CDR2 SNEGSKA (reference sequence). Losses at the gene ends were 3 bases for V and 8 bases for J; bases not matched to a gene: 9. CDR3 length: 13 amino acids. The CDR3 loop is CSASFDRVGGYTL. The DNA of the CDR3 is TGCAGTGCTAGTTTCGACAGGGTAGGCGGCTACACCCTC.

The V and J genes are TRBV4-2 and TRBJ2-4; D gene unclear. Germline V gene sequence: CDR1 LGHNA, CDR2 YNFKEQ. CDR3 length: 16 residues. V shed 0 bases and J shed 0 bases, with 9 bases lying between them. CDR3 nucleotide sequence: TGTGCCAGCAGCCAAGAAGAAAGGTTAGCCAAAAACATTCAGTACTTC. Translation: CASSQEERLAKNIQYF.

The V and J genes are TRBV25-1 and TRBJ2-3, with TRBD2 identical over 13 bases. Germline values: CDR1 MGHDK, CDR2 SYGVNS. The CDR3 spans 24 residues. V was clipped by 1 base and J by 2 bases; unmatched bases: 24. The CDR3 region has the DNA TGTGCCAGCAGTGAATTGGGGCCAGGGGGCGGACTAGCGGGAGCAGCGGGAGTCACAGATACGCAGTATTTT. Residues: CASSELGPGGGLAGAAGVTDTQYF. Supplemented by reference TRBV25-1 and TRBJ2-3, the full variable domain reads EADIYQTPRYLVIGTGKKITLECSQTMGHDKMYWYQQDPGMELHLIHYSYGVNSTEKGDLSSESTVSRIRTEHFPLTLESARPSHTSQYLCASSELGPGGGLAGAAGVTDTQYFGPGTRLTVL.

This clonotype was seen repeatedly, ten times or more. V is TRBV6-2 or TRBV6-3 and J is TRBJ1-5; no reliable D call. Trimming left V 6 bases short and J 0 bases short, with 9 bases between. The CDR3 has 14 amino acids. Germline assignment: CDR1 MNHEY and CDR2 SVGEGT. The CDR3 DNA follows: TGTGCCAGCAGCCAAGGATATAGCAATCAGCCCCAGCATTTT. It specifies CASSQGYSNQPQHF.

This clonotype was found many times. The V and J genes are TRBV6-1 and TRBJ2-5; D gene unclear. This CDR3 region has 15 residues. Trimming stripped 7 bases from V and 4 bases from J, with 19 bases between. Germline values: CDR1 MNHNS, CDR2 SASEGT. The CDR3 nucleotides read TGTGCCAGCATAAGGGCACAAGGTATCGGAGAGACCCAGTACTTC. Protein sequence: CASIRAQGIGETQYF.

This clonotype was counted many times. The rearrangement uses TRBV2 and TRBJ2-6; D gene unclear. In germline, CDR1 is SNHLY, CDR2 FYNNEI. V lost 4 bases to trimming and J lost 0 bases, with 1 base between them. The CDR3 consists of 13 residues. The CDR3, as DNA: TGTGCCAGCAGTGTCTCTGGGGCCAACGTCCTGACTTTC. Amino acid sequence: CASSVSGANVLTF.

This clonotype was counted a few times. This chain uses TRBV4-2 with TRBJ2-7; TRBD2 aligns across 16 bases. V trimming: 0 bases; J trimming: 3 bases; junction bases outside the gene matches: 14. The CDR3 is 21 residues long. The germline gives CDR1 LGHNA, CDR2 YNFKEQ. The CDR3 DNA reads as TGTGCCAGCAGCCAAGAAGGGGGTGGGGGACTAGCGGGAGGGGAGGGCTACGAGCAGTACTTC. Translated, it gives CASSQEGGGGLAGGEGYEQYF.

This clonotype was detected only a few times. A much larger clone lies a single base off, so this may be a read error. J is TRBJ2-1 and V is TRBV20-1; 8 bases align to TRBD1. Germline CDR1 is DFQATT and CDR2 is SNEGSKA (reference sequence). This CDR3 comprises 13 residues. CDR3 region: CSGGDRGYNAQFF. The CDR3 nucleotides read TGCAGCGGTGGAGACAGGGGTTACAATGCGCAGTTCTTC.

This clonotype was observed at least ten times. The chain couples TRBV24-1 to TRBJ2-3; 14 bases fit TRBD2. Germline loops: CDR1 KGHDR, CDR2 SFDVKD. The trim removed 5 bases at V and 4 bases at J, leaving 7 bases unmatched. The CDR3 runs to 17 residues. The CDR3 DNA is TGTGCCACCAGTGCTCCCAGGACTAGCGGGAGGTCAGATACGCAGTATTTT. This translates into CATSAPRTSGRSDTQYF.

With respect to this clonotype: This may be a read error, as it is one base from a much larger clone. The V and J genes are TRBV12-3 or TRBV12-4 and TRBJ2-1, with D possibly TRBD2 on 5 matching bases. CDR3 length: 12 amino acids. This chain's CDR3 is CASSLARGEQLF. As DNA, the CDR3 is TGTGCCAGCAGTTTGGCCCGGGGTGAGCAGTTGTTC.

Of note for this clonotype: The CDR3 does not end in the conserved phenylalanine or tryptophan, so this is likely a read error. J is TRBJ2-5 and V is TRBV28; no firm D call. The V and J ends lost 4 bases and 5 bases respectively, with 14 bases between them. CDR1 and CDR2 from the germline V gene are MDHEN and SYDVKM. The CDR3 length is 14 residues. This chain's CDR3 is CASSSVRLTETQYS. In DNA form, the CDR3 reads TGTGCCAGCAGTTCGGTGCGTTTGACTGAGACCCAGTACTCC.

This clonotype was detected ten times or more. The V gene is TRBV20-1, the J gene TRBJ1-2, with 7 bases identical to TRBD1. The CDR3 is 13 residues long. Germline assignment: CDR1 DFQATT and CDR2 SNEGSKA (reference sequence). Trimming at V came to 4 bases and at J to 3 bases, leaving 5 bases not matched to a gene. The CDR3 DNA sequence: TGCAGTGCTACAATTCAGGGGGACTATGGCTACACCTTC. Translated: CSATIQGDYGYTF.

There are many counts of this clonotype. V usage is TRBV19 and J usage is TRBJ2-5; D might be TRBD2 (6 bases). Germline CDR1 reads LNHDA; CDR2 reads SQIVND (reference sequence). The length of the CDR3 is 16 residues. The V end was cut by 3 bases, the J end by 2 bases, with 16 bases between. The chain's CDR3 is CASSMGISGLQETQYF. DNA of the CDR3: TGTGCCAGTAGTATGGGGATTAGCGGATTACAAGAGACCCAGTACTTC. Drawing the rest from reference TRBV19 and TRBJ2-5, the complete variable domain is DGGITQSPKYLFRKEGQNVTLSCEQNLNHDAMYWYRQDPGQGLRLIYYSQIVNDFQKGDIAEGYSVSREKKESFPLTVTSAQKNPTAFYLCASSMGISGLQETQYFGPGTRLLVL.